What follows are 5 T cell receptor beta chains derived from one specimen sequenced in a study of metastatic and nonmetastatic thyroid tumors (dated by TCRdb to about 2020). The method behind the library was PCR. This sample was sequenced with an Illumina HiSeq 4000. Using fastp at Q25 and MiXCR, TCRdb reprocessed the public reads and kept productive beta chains. In this sample the table shows under 8,500 clones, 15% to 20% of which occur a single time. Jointly, the top ten make up more than 20% of the sample. No treatment had been received by any patient before thyroid surgery. The material sequenced was adjacent normal tissue. These receptors were collected from a male donor with papillary thyroid cancer or a benign thyroid nodule (not recorded which). Some clones in this sample may be carry-over from other donors' samples.

This clone was seen more than once but under ten times. Lacking the conserved final phenylalanine or tryptophan, this CDR3 likely reflects a read error. The chain links TRBV27 to TRBJ2-1, with D tentatively TRBD1 (6 bases). Trimming removed 5 bases from V and 0 bases from J, with 23 bases in between. This CDR3 is built from 19 residues. Germline CDR1 and CDR2: MNHEY and SMNVEV (reference sequence). CDR3 in amino acids: CASSTRIPGQLVSYNEQFL. CDR3 bases: TGTGCCAGCAGTACCCGGATACCCGGACAGCTTGTCTCCTACAATGAGCAGTTCCTC.

Only a few counts were recorded for this clone. The J gene is TRBJ1-1, the V gene TRBV6-1; D uncertain. The V end was cut by 6 bases, the J end by 4 bases, with 15 bases between. CDR3 length: 14 residues. The germline CDR1 and CDR2 sequences are MNHNS and SASEGT. CDR3 protein: CASRTGDLSTEAFF. CDR3 DNA sequence: TGTGCCAGCAGGACGGGAGACCTGAGCACTGAAGCTTTCTTT.

With regard to this clone: In the same sample, other DNA sequences code for this CDR3. The V call is TRBV12-3 or TRBV12-4, the J call TRBJ2-1; unclear D gene. The CDR3 is made up of 13 amino acids. Trimming took off 6 bases at V and 7 bases at J, with 13 bases between the two ends. In DNA form, the CDR3 reads TGTGCCAGCAGCCTATCCCGCAAGAATGAGCAGTTCTTC. Its protein is CASSLSRKNEQFF.

There are a few counts of this clone. This rearrangement joins TRBV13 to TRBJ2-7, with TRBD1 matching 7 bases. Germline V gene lookup returns CDR1 PRHDT and CDR2 FYEKMQ (reference sequence). After removal of 0 bases from V and 1 base from J, the junction contained 6 bases not matched to a gene. The CDR3 contains 16 residues. The DNA of the CDR3 is TGTGCCAGCAGCTTAGGGCGGACAGGTCAGTCCTACGAGCAGTACTTC. This gives the protein CASSLGRTGQSYEQYF. The full variable domain, completed using reference TRBV13 and TRBJ2-7, is AAGVIQSPRHLIKEKRETATLKCYPIPRHDTVYWYQQGPGQDPQFLISFYEKMQSDKGSIPDRFSAQQFSDYHSELNMSSLELGDSALYFCASSLGRTGQSYEQYFGPGTRLTVT.

This chain connects TRBV28 to TRBJ1-2; D is uncertain. The CDR3 is 12 residues long. CDR1 is MDHEN and CDR2 is SYDVKM in the germline V gene. V lost 5 bases, J lost 4 bases, and 8 bases lay in between. Here the CDR3 reads CASSVGFYGYTF. CDR3 DNA sequence: TGTGCCAGCAGTGTAGGGTTCTATGGCTACACCTTC.